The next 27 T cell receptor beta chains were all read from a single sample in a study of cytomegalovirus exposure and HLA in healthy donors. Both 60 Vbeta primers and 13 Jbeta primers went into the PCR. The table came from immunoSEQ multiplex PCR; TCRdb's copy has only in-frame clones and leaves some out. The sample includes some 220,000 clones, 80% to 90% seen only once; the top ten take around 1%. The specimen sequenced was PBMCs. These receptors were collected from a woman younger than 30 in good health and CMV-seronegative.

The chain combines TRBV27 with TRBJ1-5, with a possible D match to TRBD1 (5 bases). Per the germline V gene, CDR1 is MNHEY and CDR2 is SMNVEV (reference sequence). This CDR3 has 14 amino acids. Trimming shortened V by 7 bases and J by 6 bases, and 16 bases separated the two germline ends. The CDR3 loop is CASKAGGGAQPQHF. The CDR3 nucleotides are TGTGCCAGCAAGGCAGGCGGAGGGGCTCAGCCCCAGCATTTT.

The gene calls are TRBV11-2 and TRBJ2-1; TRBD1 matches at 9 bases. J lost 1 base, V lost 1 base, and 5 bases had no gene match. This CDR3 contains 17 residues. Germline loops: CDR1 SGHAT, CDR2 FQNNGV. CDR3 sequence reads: CASSLGYRGQSYNEQFF. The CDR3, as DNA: TGTGCCAGCAGCTTAGGGTACAGGGGGCAATCCTACAATGAGCAGTTCTTC. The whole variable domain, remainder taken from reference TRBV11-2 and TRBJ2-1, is EAGVAQSPRYKIIEKRQSVAFWCNPISGHATLYWYQQILGQGPKLLIQFQNNGVVDDSQLPKDRFSAERLKGVDSTLKIQPAKLEDSAVYLCASSLGYRGQSYNEQFFGPGTRLTVL.

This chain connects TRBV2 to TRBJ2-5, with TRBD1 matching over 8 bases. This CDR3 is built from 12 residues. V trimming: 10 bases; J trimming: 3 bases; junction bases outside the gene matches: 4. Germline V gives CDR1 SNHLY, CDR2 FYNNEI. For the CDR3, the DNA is TGTGCCACTACGACAGGGGAAGAGACCCAGTACTTC. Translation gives CATTTGEETQYF.

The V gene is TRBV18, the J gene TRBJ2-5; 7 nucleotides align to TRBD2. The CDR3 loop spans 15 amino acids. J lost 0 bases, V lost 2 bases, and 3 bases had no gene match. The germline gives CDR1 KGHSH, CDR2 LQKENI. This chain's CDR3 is CASSPASGNQETQYF. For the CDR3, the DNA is TGTGCCAGCTCACCAGCTAGCGGTAACCAAGAGACCCAGTACTTC.

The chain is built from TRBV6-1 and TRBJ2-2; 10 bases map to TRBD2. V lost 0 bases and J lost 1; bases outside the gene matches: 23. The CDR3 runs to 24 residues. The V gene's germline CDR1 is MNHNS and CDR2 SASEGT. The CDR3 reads CASSEAWIKQLAGRAQRNTGELFF. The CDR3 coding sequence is TGTGCCAGCAGTGAAGCCTGGATAAAACAACTAGCGGGAAGAGCCCAGCGGAACACCGGGGAGCTGTTTTTT.

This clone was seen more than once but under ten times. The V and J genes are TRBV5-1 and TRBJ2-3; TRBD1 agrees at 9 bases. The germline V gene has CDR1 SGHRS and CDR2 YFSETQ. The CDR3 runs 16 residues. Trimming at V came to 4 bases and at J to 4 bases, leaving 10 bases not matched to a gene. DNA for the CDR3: TGCGCCAGCAGCCCGCCCGGGACAGGGAGCCCAGATACGCAGTATTTT. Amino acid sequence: CASSPPGTGSPDTQYF.

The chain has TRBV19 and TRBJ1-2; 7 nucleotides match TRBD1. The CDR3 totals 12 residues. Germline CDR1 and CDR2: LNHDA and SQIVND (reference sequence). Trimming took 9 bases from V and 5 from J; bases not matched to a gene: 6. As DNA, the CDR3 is TGTGCCAGCACCCGGGACAGATATGGCTACACCTTC. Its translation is CASTRDRYGYTF. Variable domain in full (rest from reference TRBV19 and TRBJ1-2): DGGITQSPKYLFRKEGQNVTLSCEQNLNHDAMYWYRQDPGQGLRLIYYSQIVNDFQKGDIAEGYSVSREKKESFPLTVTSAQKNPTAFYLCASTRDRYGYTFGSGTRLTVV.

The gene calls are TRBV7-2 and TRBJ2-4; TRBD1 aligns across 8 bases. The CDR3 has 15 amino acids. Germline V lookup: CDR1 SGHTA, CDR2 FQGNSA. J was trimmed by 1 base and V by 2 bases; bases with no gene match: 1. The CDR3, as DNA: TGTGCCAGCAGCTTACAGGGGGCGGCCAAAAACATTCAGTACTTC. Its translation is CASSLQGAAKNIQYF. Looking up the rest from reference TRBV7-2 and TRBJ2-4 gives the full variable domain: GAGVSQSPSNKVTEKGKDVELRCDPISGHTALYWYRQSLGQGLEFLIYFQGNSAPDKSGLPSDRFSAERTGGSVSTLTIQRTQQEDSAVYLCASSLQGAAKNIQYFGAGTRLSVL.

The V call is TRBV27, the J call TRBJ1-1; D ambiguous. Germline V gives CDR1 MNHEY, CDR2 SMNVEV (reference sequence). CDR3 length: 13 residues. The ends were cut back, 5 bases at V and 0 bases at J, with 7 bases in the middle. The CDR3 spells CASSGSLNTEAFF. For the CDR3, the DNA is TGTGCCAGCAGTGGCTCGCTGAACACTGAAGCTTTCTTT.

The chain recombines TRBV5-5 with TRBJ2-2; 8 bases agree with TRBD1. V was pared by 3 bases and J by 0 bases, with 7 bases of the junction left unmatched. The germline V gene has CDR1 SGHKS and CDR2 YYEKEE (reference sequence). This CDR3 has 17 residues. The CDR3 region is CASSSLGGQANTGELFF. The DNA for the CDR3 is TGTGCCAGCAGCTCCCTTGGGGGACAGGCGAACACCGGGGAGCTGTTTTTT. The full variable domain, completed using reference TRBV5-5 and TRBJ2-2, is DAGVTQSPTHLIKTRGQQVTLRCSPISGHKSVSWYQQVLGQGPQFIFQYYEKEERGRGNFPDRFSARQFPNYSSELNVNALLLGDSALYLCASSSLGGQANTGELFFGEGSRLTVL.

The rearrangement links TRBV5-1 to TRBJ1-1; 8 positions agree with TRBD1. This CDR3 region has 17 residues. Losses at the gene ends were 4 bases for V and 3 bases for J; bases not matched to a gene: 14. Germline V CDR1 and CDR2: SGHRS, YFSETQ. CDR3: CASSEGTGFRGDTEAFF. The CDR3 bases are TGCGCCAGCAGCGAGGGGACAGGATTTAGGGGGGACACTGAAGCTTTCTTT.

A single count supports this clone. The CDR3 here is CASSYAGNQPQHF. For the CDR3, the DNA is TGTGCCAGCAGTTACGCGGGGAATCAGCCCCAGCATTTT. This chain links TRBV6-5 with TRBJ1-5; unclear D gene. Trimming took 2 bases from V and 4 from J, leaving 6 bases between them. In germline, CDR1 is MNHEY, CDR2 SVGAGI. This CDR3 has 13 amino acids.

In DNA, the CDR3 is TGTGCCAGTGTGAATCGACAGGGGATGAACACTGAAGCTTTCTTT. Protein: CASVNRQGMNTEAFF. The chain has TRBV25-1 and TRBJ1-1; 8 positions match TRBD1. The germline V gene encodes CDR1 MGHDK and CDR2 SYGVNS. Trimming removed 9 bases from V and 0 bases from J; junction bases left unmatched: 9. The CDR3 sequence is 15 residues long. Supplemented by reference TRBV25-1 and TRBJ1-1, the full variable domain reads EADIYQTPRYLVIGTGKKITLECSQTMGHDKMYWYQQDPGMELHLIHYSYGVNSTEKGDLSSESTVSRIRTEHFPLTLESARPSHTSQYLCASVNRQGMNTEAFFGQGTRLTVV.

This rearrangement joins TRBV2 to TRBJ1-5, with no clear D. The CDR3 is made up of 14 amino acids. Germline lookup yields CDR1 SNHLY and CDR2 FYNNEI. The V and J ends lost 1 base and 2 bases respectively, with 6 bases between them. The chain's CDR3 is CASSEDRGNQPQHF. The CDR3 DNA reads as TGTGCCAGCAGTGAAGATCGGGGCAATCAGCCCCAGCATTTT. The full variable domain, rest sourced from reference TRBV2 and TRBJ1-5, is EPEVTQTPSHQVTQMGQEVILRCVPISNHLYFYWYRQILGQKVEFLVSFYNNEISEKSEIFDDQFSVERPDGSNFTLKIRSTKLEDSAMYFCASSEDRGNQPQHFGDGTRLSIL.

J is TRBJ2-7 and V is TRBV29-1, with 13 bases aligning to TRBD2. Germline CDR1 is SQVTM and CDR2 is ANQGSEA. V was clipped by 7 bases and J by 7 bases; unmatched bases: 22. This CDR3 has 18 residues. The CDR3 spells CSAERELGTSGARGEQYF. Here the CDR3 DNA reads TGCAGCGCCGAGAGGGAACTTGGGACTAGCGGGGCCCGAGGGGAGCAGTACTTC.

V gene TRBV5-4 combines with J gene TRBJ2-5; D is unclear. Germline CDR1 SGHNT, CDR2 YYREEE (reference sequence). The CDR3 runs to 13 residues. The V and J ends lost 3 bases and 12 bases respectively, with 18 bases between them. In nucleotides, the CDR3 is TGTGCCAGCAGCTCCCCGGCCCAGGTTTATGAGTACTTC. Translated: CASSSPAQVYEYF.

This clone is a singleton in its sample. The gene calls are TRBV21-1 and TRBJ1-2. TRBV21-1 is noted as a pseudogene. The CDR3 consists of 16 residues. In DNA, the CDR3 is TGTGCCAGTCCCCCACGGGAGGGCAGGGAAGGATATGGCTACACCTTC. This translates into CASPPREGREGYGYTF.

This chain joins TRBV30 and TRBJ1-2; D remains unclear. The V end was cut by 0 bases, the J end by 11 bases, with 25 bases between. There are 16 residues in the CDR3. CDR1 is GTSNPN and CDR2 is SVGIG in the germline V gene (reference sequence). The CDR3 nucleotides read TGTGCCTGGAGTGTAGGCCTCCTGAGCAAGGAGGAAGGGTACACCTTC. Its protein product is CAWSVGLLSKEEGYTF.

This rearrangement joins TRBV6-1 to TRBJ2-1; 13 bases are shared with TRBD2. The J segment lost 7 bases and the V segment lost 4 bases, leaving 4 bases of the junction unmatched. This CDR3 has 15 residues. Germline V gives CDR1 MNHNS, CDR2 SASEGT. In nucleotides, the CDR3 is TGTGCCAGCAGTGCCGGGACTAGCGGGATTAATGAGCAGTTCTTC. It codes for CASSAGTSGINEQFF.

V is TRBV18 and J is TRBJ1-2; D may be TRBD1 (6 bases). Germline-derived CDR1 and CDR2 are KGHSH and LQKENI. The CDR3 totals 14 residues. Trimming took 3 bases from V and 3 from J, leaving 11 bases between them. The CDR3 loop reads CASSPRGGDYGYTF. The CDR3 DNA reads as TGTGCCAGCTCACCTAGGGGGGGTGACTATGGCTACACCTTC.

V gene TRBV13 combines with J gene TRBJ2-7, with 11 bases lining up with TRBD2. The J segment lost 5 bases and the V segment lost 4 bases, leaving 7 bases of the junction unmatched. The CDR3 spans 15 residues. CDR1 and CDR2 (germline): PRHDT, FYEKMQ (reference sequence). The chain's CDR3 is CASSSRLAGKHEQYF. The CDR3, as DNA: TGTGCCAGCAGCTCCCGACTAGCGGGAAAACACGAGCAGTACTTC.

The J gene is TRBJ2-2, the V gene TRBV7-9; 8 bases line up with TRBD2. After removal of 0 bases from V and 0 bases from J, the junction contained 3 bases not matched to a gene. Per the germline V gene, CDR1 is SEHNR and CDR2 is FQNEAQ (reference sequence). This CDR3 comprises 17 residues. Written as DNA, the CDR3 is TGTGCCAGCAGCTTAGCTTCGGGGGGGGCGAACACCGGGGAGCTGTTTTTT. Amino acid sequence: CASSLASGGANTGELFF.

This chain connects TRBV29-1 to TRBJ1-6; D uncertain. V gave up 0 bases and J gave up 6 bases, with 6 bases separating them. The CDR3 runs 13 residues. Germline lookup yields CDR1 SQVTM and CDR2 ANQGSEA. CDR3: CSVEDAPNSPLHF. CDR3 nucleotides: TGCAGCGTTGAAGATGCGCCTAATTCACCCCTCCACTTT.

CDR3 nucleotides: TGTGCCAGCTCACCGGGCCTCAATTCACCCCTCCACTTT. It translates to CASSPGLNSPLHF. This sequence joins TRBV18 and TRBJ1-6; the D is unclear. The CDR3 loop spans 13 amino acids. Germline CDR1 and CDR2: KGHSH and LQKENI. Trimming took 3 bases from V and 7 from J, leaving 7 bases between them.

The CDR3, as DNA: TGCGCCAGCAGCCCTTCGATGGCACAGGGGGATTACCACACTGAAGCTTTCTTT. This sequence encodes CASSPSMAQGDYHTEAFF. The chain combines TRBV4-1 with TRBJ1-1; 8 bases match TRBD1. The CDR3 extends over 18 amino acids. Germline loops: CDR1 MGHRA, CDR2 YSYEKL. The ends lost 4 bases at V and 3 bases at J; junction bases unmatched: 16.

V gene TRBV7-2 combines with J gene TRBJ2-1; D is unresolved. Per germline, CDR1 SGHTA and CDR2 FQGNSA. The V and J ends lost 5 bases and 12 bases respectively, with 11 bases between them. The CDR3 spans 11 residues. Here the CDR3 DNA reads TGTGCCAGCAGCCAAACGCAGGCGCAGTTCTTC. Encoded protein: CASSQTQAQFF.

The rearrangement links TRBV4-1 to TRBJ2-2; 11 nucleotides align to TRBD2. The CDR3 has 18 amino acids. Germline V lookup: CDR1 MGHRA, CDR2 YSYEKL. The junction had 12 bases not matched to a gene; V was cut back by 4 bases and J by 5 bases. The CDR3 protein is CASSRLQVAGGHTGELFF. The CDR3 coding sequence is TGCGCCAGCAGCCGCCTACAAGTAGCGGGAGGGCATACCGGGGAGCTGTTTTTT.